The T cell receptor beta chain under discussion was sequenced for a study of OX40 agonist ivuxolimab in advanced cancers. Turning to the study itself: Patients assigned to dose escalation were diagnosed with hepatocellular carcinoma, melanoma, renal cell or head and neck cancer.

Trimming cost V 6 bases and J 3 bases; bases outside gene matches: 12. Germline CDR1 is MDHEN and CDR2 is SYDVKM. This CDR3 spans 18 amino acids. Patients had blood sampled at baseline and again on cycle 4 day 1 and cycle 7 day 1. Only in-frame clones appear in the TCRdb table, and some are missing; sequencing was by immunoSEQ multiplex PCR. The table has tens of thousands of clones, around 88% seen once. The sequence came from an adult with an advanced solid tumor such as melanoma, head and neck, liver or kidney cancer. The specimen was CD4+ or CD8+ T cells sorted from blood, collected in a trial of the OX40 agonist ivuxolimab. The chain recombines TRBV28 with TRBJ2-5, with 14 bases that match TRBD2. The CDR3 DNA reads TGTGCCAGCAGCTGGGGACTAGCGGGAGATGTTGGTAAAGAGACCCAGTACTTC. As protein: CASSWGLAGDVGKETQYF.